This TCR beta chain was recovered during a study of blood T cell repertoires in COVID-19. About the study: Collection of acute and convalescent COVID-19 samples took place in the United States, Italy and Spain.

Trimming at V came to 7 bases and at J to 12 bases, leaving 5 bases not matched to a gene. Germline V lookup: CDR1 MNHEY, CDR2 SVGAGI. The CDR3 is 11 amino acids. Methods used by the authors: Quantification of nucleated cells was approximated via reference gene primer amplification. TCRdb keeps only in-frame clones here, not all; method: immunoSEQ multiplex PCR. Clone size and V and J calls were adopted from that table, with D and trimming inferred from the DNA. The data contain just under 350,000 clones, around nine tenths of them singletons. This receptor was identified in a woman between 65 and 79 years old with COVID-19, enrolled during active disease. What was sequenced was peripheral blood. The rearrangement joins TRBV6-5 to TRBJ2-1; TRBD2 agrees at 8 bases. As DNA, the CDR3 is TGTGCCAGCACTGCGGGGGGCCTGCAGTTCTTC. It translates to CASTAGGLQFF.